The 6 T cell receptor beta chains in this list originate from one sample, sequenced in a study of blood T cell repertoires in COVID-19. Measured with immunoSEQ multiplex PCR; TCRdb has only the in-frame clones, and not every one. The sample has about 28,000 clones; 85% to 95% are singletons. Sequenced: peripheral blood. The source is a woman aged 70 to 79 with COVID-19, enrolled during active disease.

The chain links TRBV19 to TRBJ2-5; tentatively, D is TRBD2 (7 bases). V shed 5 bases and J shed 5 bases, with 18 bases lying between them. Germline loops: CDR1 LNHDA, CDR2 SQIVND (reference sequence). The CDR3 contains 15 residues. For the CDR3, the DNA is TGTGCCAGTAGTGGATCCATGCGGGGGCCGGAGACCCAGTACTTC. Amino acid sequence: CASSGSMRGPETQYF.

This clone occurred a few times. This sequence joins TRBV6-1 and TRBJ1-2; the D gene is possibly TRBD1 (5 bases). Germline V lookup: CDR1 MNHNS, CDR2 SASEGT. This CDR3 spans 14 amino acids. The V end was cut by 3 bases, the J end by 2 bases, with 10 bases between. CDR3 amino acids: CASSDLGANYGYTF. CDR3 bases: TGTGCCAGCAGTGATTTAGGGGCCAACTATGGCTACACCTTC.

The CDR3 nucleotides are TGTGCCAGCAGCGGGACAGGGACTGGAAACACCATATATTTT. It encodes CASSGTGTGNTIYF. This chain uses TRBV6-5 with TRBJ1-3; 9 positions match TRBD1. V shed 6 bases, J shed 2 bases, and the junction held 2 bases outside the gene matches. The length of the CDR3 is 14 residues. Germline CDR1 reads MNHEY; CDR2 reads SVGAGI.

This clone occurred a few times. V gene TRBV19 combines with J gene TRBJ1-2; TRBD1 matches at 7 bases. The ends lost 5 bases at V and 3 bases at J; junction bases unmatched: 9. The CDR3 runs 15 residues. Germline-derived CDR1 and CDR2 are LNHDA and SQIVND (reference sequence). CDR3 sequence (DNA): TGTGCCAGTAGTGAGGGGACAGCCGTTTACTATGGCTACACCTTC. Encoded protein: CASSEGTAVYYGYTF.

This clone showed up just once. The chain uses TRBV19 and TRBJ1-5; 8 bases line up with TRBD1. After removal of 1 base from V and 3 bases from J, the junction contained 2 bases not matched to a gene. The CDR3 runs to 15 residues. Germline values: CDR1 LNHDA, CDR2 SQIVND (reference sequence). DNA of the CDR3: TGTGCCAGTAGTATAGTCCAGGGGGCCAATCAGCCCCAGCATTTT. Translation: CASSIVQGANQPQHF.

This rearrangement joins TRBV10-3 to TRBJ1-5; weak D call: TRBD1 (5 bases). This CDR3 spans 14 amino acids. CDR1 is ENHRY and CDR2 is SYGVKD in the germline V gene. Deletions cut 3 bases from V and 4 bases from J, with 10 bases between. In DNA form, the CDR3 reads TGTGCCATCAGTGACGGCCAGGGTAATCAGCCCCAGCATTTT. Its translation: CAISDGQGNQPQHF.